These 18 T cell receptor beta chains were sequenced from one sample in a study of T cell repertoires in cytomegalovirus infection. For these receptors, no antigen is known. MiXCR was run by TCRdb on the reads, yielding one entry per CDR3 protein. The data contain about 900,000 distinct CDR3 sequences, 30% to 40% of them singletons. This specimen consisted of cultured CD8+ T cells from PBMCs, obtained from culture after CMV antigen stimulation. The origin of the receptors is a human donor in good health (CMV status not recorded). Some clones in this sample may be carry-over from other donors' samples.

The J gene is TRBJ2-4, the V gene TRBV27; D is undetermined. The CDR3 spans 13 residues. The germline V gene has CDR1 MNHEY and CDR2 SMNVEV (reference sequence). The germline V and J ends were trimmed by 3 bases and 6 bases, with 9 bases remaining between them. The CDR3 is CASSFIGTNIQYF. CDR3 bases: TGTGCCAGCAGTTTTATTGGCACAAACATTCAGTACTTC.

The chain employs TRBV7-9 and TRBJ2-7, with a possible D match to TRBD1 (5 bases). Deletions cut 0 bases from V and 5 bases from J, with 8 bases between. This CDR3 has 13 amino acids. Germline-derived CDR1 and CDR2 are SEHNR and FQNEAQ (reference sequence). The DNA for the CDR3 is TGTGCCAGCAGCTTAGCGCAAGGGGACGAGCAGTACGTC. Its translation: CASSLAQGDEQYV.

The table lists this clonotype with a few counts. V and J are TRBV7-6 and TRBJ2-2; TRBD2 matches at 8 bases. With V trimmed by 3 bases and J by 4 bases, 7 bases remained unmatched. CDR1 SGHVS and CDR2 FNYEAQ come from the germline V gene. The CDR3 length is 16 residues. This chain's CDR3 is CASSFSGGLVTGELFF. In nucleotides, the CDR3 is TGTGCCAGCAGCTTCTCGGGGGGGCTAGTCACCGGGGAGCTGTTTTTT.

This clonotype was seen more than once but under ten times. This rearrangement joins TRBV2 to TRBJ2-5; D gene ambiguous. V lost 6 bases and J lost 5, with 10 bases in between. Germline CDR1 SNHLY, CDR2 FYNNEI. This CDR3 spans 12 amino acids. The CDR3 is CASRAGVETQYF. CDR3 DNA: TGTGCCAGCAGGGCCGGTGTCGAGACCCAGTACTTC. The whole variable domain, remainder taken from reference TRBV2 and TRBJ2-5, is EPEVTQTPSHQVTQMGQEVILRCVPISNHLYFYWYRQILGQKVEFLVSFYNNEISEKSEIFDDQFSVERPDGSNFTLKIRSTKLEDSAMYFCASRAGVETQYFGPGTRLLVL.

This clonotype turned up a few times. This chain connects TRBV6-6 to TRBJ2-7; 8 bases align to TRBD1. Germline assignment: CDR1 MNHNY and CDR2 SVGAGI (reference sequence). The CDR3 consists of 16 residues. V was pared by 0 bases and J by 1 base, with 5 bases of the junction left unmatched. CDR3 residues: CASSYSPGGMSYEQYV. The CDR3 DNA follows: TGTGCCAGCAGTTACTCTCCAGGGGGCATGTCCTACGAGCAGTACGTC.

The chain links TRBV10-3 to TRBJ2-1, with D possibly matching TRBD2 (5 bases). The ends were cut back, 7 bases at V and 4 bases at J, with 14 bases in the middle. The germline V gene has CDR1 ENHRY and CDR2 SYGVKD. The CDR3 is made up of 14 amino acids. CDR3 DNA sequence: TGTGCCATCACTAGCCCTGTTGGGTACAATGAGCAGTTCTTC. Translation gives CAITSPVGYNEQFF.

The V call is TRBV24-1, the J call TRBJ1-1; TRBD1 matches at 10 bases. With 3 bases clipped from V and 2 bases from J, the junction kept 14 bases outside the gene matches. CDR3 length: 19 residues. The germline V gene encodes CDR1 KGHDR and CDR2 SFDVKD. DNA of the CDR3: TGTGCCACCAGTGATACCAATCCGGGGACAGGGGACAAAAACACTGAAGCTTTCTTT. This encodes CATSDTNPGTGDKNTEAFF.

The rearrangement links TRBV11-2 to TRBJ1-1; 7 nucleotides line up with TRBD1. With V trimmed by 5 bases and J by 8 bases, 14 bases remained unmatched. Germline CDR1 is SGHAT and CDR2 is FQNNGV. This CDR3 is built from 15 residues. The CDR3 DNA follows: TGTGCCAGCAGCCCCTACGGAGGGGGCCGGAACGAAGCTTTCTTT. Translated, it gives CASSPYGGGRNEAFF.

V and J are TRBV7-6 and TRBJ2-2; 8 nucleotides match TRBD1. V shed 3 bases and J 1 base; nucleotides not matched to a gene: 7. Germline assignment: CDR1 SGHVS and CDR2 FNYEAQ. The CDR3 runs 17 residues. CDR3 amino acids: CASSFHPGTGNTGELFF. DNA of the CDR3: TGTGCCAGCAGCTTCCACCCTGGGACAGGGAACACCGGGGAGCTGTTTTTT.

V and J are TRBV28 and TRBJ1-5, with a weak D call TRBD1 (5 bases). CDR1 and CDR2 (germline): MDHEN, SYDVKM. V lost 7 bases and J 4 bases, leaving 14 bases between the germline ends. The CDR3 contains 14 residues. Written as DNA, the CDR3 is TGTGCCAGCACCCGTCGGACAACAAATCAGCCCCAGCATTTT. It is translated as CASTRRTTNQPQHF.

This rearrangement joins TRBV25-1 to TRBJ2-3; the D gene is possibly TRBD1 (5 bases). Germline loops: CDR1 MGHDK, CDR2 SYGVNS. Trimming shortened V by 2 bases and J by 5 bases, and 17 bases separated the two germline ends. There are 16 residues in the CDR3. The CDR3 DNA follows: TGTGCCAGCAGTGAAGGGGCCTACTCGGAGAAAGATACGCAGTATTTT. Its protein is CASSEGAYSEKDTQYF.

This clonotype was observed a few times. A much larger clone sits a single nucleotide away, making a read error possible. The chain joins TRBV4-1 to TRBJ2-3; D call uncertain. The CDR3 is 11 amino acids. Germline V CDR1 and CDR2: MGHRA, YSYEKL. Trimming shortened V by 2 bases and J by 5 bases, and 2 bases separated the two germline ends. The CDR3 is CASSQIDTQYF. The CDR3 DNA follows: TGCGCCAGCAGCCAAATAGATACGCAGTATTTT.

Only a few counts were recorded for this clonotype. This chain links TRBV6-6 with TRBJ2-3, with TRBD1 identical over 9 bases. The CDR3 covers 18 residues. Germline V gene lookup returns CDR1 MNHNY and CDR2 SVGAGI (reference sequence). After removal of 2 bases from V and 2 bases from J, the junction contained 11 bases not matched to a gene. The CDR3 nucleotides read TGTGCCAGCAGTTACACTTACGCCGGGACAGGGATCACAGATACGCAGTATTTT. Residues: CASSYTYAGTGITDTQYF.

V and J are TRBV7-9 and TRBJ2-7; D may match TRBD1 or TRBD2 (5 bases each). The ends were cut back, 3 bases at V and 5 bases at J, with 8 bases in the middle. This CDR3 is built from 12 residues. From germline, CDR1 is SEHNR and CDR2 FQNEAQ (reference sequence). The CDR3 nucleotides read TGTGCCAGCAGCTTTGGGACCGACGAGCAGTACGTC. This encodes CASSFGTDEQYV.

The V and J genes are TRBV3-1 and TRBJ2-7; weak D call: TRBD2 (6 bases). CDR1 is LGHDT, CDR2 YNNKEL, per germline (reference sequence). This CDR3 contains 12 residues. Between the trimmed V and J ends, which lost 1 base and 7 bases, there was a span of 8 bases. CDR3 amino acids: CASSQGLGEQYF. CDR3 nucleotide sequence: TGTGCCAGCAGCCAAGGACTAGGGGAGCAGTACTTC.

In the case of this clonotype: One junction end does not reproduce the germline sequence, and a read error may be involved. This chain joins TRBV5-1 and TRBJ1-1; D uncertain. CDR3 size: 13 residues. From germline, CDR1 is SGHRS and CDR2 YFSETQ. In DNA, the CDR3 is TGTGCCAGCAGCTTGCGGTCTCTAGGTGAAGCTTTCTTT. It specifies CASSLRSLGEAFF. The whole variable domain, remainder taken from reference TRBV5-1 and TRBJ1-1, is KAGVTQTPRYLIKTRGQQVTLSCSPISGHRSVSWYQQTPGQGLQFLFEYFSETQRNKGNFPGRFSGRQFSNSRSEMNVSTLELGDSALYLCASSLRSLGEAFFGQGTRLTVV.

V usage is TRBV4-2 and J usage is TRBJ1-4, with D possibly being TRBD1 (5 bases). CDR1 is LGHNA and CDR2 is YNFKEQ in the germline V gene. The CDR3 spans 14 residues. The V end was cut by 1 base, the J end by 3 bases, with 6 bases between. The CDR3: CASSQAGSNEKLFF. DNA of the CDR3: TGTGCCAGCAGCCAAGCAGGGTCTAATGAAAAACTGTTTTTT.

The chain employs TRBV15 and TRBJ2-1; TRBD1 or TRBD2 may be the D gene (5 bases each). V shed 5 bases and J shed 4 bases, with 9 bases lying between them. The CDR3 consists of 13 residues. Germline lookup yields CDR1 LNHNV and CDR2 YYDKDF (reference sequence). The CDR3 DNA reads TGTGCCACCAGCTTTGAGGGGTACAATGAGCAGTTCTTC. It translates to CATSFEGYNEQFF.